The next 21 T cell receptor beta chains were all read from a single sample in a study of T-cell reconstitution after alpha-beta-depleted transplantation in children. Unique molecular identifiers were incorporated when the TCRbeta library was constructed. TCRdb reprocessed the PCR reads via MiXCR and lists one record per CDR3 protein. The sample carries 700,000 or so distinct CDR3 sequences, less than 15% recorded once. The sequences come from PBMCs, collected before TCRalphabeta/CD19-depleted stem cell transplant. Receptor source: a girl aged 2-10 years with congenital amegakaryocytic thrombocytopenia, due to receive a stem cell transplant.

The sample holds many counts of this clonotype. The CDR3 DNA is TGTGCCAGCAGATCGGGGGGAAACATTCAGTACTTC. Its protein product is CASRSGGNIQYF. J is TRBJ2-4 and V is TRBV12-3 or TRBV12-4, with TRBD2 matching over 7 bases. V shed 6 bases and J 6 bases; nucleotides not matched to a gene: 2. The CDR3 contains 12 residues.

The chain joins TRBV9 to TRBJ2-1; 11 nucleotides match TRBD2. Germline CDR1 reads SGDLS; CDR2 reads YYNGEE. CDR3 size: 16 residues. After removal of 2 bases from V and 1 base from J, the junction contained 2 bases not matched to a gene. DNA for the CDR3: TGTGCCAGCAGCGTTAGCGGGAGGGCTTCCTACAATGAGCAGTTCTTC. As protein: CASSVSGRASYNEQFF.

This clonotype was detected many times. This chain uses TRBV29-1 with TRBJ2-2; D is perhaps TRBD1 (6 bases). V dropped 6 bases and J dropped 6 bases, with 14 bases sitting between them. Germline V CDR1 and CDR2: SQVTM, ANQGSEA. The CDR3 is 13 residues long. Here the CDR3 reads CSVDTGTPGELFF. The CDR3 bases are TGCAGCGTCGATACAGGGACCCCCGGGGAGCTGTTTTTT.

The V and J genes are TRBV20-1 and TRBJ1-5; D is possibly TRBD1 (6 bases). Per germline, CDR1 DFQATT and CDR2 SNEGSKA (reference sequence). The CDR3 loop spans 15 amino acids. The V end was cut by 0 bases, the J end by 7 bases, with 16 bases between. The CDR3 DNA is TGCAGTGCTAGAGATGGGGGGGGCGCAGGGCAGCCCCAGCATTTT. Amino acid sequence: CSARDGGGAGQPQHF.

The V gene is TRBV7-8, the J gene TRBJ2-7, with TRBD1 matching 8 bases. Losses at the gene ends were 5 bases for V and 2 bases for J; bases not matched to a gene: 5. Looked up from germline, CDR1 is SGHVS and CDR2 is FQNEAQ. This CDR3 is built from 14 residues. CDR3 in DNA: TGTGCCAGCAGCCAAGTGACAGGGGCCTACGAGCAGTACTTC. Protein product: CASSQVTGAYEQYF.

This clonotype was seen at least ten times. The J gene is TRBJ2-2, the V gene TRBV11-2; possibly TRBD2 for D (6 bases). The V gene's germline CDR1 is SGHAT and CDR2 FQNNGV. The V end lost 1 base, the J end lost 2 bases, and 11 bases lay between the germline ends. The CDR3 has 16 amino acids. As DNA, the CDR3 is TGTGCCAGCAGCTTAGGTAGCGGAGGCAACACCGGGGAGCTGTTTTTT. This translates into CASSLGSGGNTGELFF.

This clonotype came up a few times. The J gene is TRBJ2-1, the V gene TRBV14; 7 bases map to TRBD1. This CDR3 spans 18 amino acids. In germline, CDR1 is SGHDN, CDR2 FVKESK. Trimming removed 3 bases from V and 9 bases from J; junction bases left unmatched: 20. CDR3 region: CASSHDRARTDSSGEQFF. The CDR3, as DNA: TGTGCCAGCAGCCACGACAGGGCCCGTACGGATTCTTCCGGTGAGCAGTTCTTC.

This chain uses TRBV29-1 with TRBJ2-2; D unclear. This CDR3 comprises 14 residues. In germline, CDR1 is SQVTM, CDR2 ANQGSEA. V lost 4 bases and J lost 3, with 12 bases in between. The CDR3 spells CSVVYGGYTGELFF. CDR3 in DNA: TGCAGCGTTGTATATGGCGGCTACACCGGGGAGCTGTTTTTT.

This clonotype was counted only a few times. CDR3 sequence (DNA): TGCAGCGTTCACCTAGCGGGATCCTACGAGCAGTACTTC. This codes for CSVHLAGSYEQYF. The rearrangement links TRBV29-1 to TRBJ2-7; 9 nucleotides align to TRBD2. Germline trimming cut 5 bases from V and 1 base from J; bases unmatched to any gene: 3. Germline CDR1 is SQVTM and CDR2 is ANQGSEA. The CDR3 runs 13 residues.

V and J are TRBV28 and TRBJ2-3; the D is unclear. Between the trimmed V and J ends, which lost 10 bases and 2 bases, there was a span of 10 bases. CDR1 is MDHEN, CDR2 SYDVKM, per germline. The CDR3 loop spans 12 amino acids. CDR3 sequence reads: CATTVTTDTQYF. As DNA, the CDR3 is TGTGCCACTACCGTCACCACAGATACGCAGTATTTT. Full variable domain (remainder filled in from reference TRBV28 and TRBJ2-3): DVKVTQSSRYLVKRTGEKVFLECVQDMDHENMFWYRQDPGLGLRLIYFSYDVKMKEKGDIPEGYSVSREKKERFSLILESASTNQTSMYLCATTVTTDTQYFGPGTRLTVL.

This clonotype was counted ten times or more. This chain links TRBV7-9 with TRBJ2-1; TRBD1 might be the D (5 bases). The germline V gene encodes CDR1 SEHNR and CDR2 FQNEAQ (reference sequence). The V gene lost 6 bases and the J gene lost 0 bases, with 12 bases spanning the gap. This CDR3 is 15 amino acids long. CDR3 residues: CASSIRASSYNEQFF. CDR3 sequence (DNA): TGTGCCAGCAGTATCAGGGCCAGCTCCTACAATGAGCAGTTCTTC.

The rearrangement uses TRBV4-1 and TRBJ2-7; possible D gene TRBD2, 5 bases. This CDR3 region has 14 residues. Germline V CDR1 and CDR2: MGHRA, YSYEKL. With 3 bases removed from V and 4 bases from J, the gap between germline ends came to 13 bases. Written as DNA, the CDR3 is TGCGCCAGCAGCCAGTTACCTAGCCGGTACGAGCAGTACTTC. Residues: CASSQLPSRYEQYF.

Ten or more counts support this clonotype. CDR3 coding DNA: TGCGCCAGCAGCCAAGGATTTAGCCAGACTTACACTGAAGCTTTCTTT. Translated: CASSQGFSQTYTEAFF. The chain combines TRBV4-1 with TRBJ1-1; D gene unclear. The CDR3 is 16 amino acids. V dropped 1 base and J dropped 3 bases, with 15 bases sitting between them. CDR1 and CDR2 from the germline V gene are MGHRA and YSYEKL.

This clonotype has a count of ten or more. The genes are TRBV29-1 and TRBJ2-1; the D is unclear. There are 16 residues in the CDR3. Germline V lookup: CDR1 SQVTM, CDR2 ANQGSEA. Trimming took 1 base from V and 5 from J, leaving 18 bases between them. The CDR3 region is CSVEAFGSATHNEQFF. The CDR3 DNA is TGCAGCGTTGAAGCATTTGGAAGCGCGACCCACAATGAGCAGTTCTTC.

A few counts support this clonotype. The rearrangement links TRBV7-9 to TRBJ2-5; D might be TRBD1 or TRBD2, each matching 5 bases. Germline V gene lookup returns CDR1 SEHNR and CDR2 FQNEAQ (reference sequence). There are 15 residues in the CDR3. V lost 2 bases and J lost 5, with 15 bases in between. Written as DNA, the CDR3 is TGTGCCAGCAGCTTATTGAGGGGCGGTTGGGAGACCCAGTACTTC. Translated: CASSLLRGGWETQYF.

The chain links TRBV2 to TRBJ2-5; 7 bases are a match to TRBD2. Germline CDR1 and CDR2: SNHLY and FYNNEI. The J segment lost 4 bases and the V segment lost 7 bases, leaving 6 bases of the junction unmatched. This CDR3 contains 13 residues. This CDR3 is CASNRGRAETQYF. The CDR3 DNA follows: TGTGCCAGCAATCGAGGGAGGGCAGAGACCCAGTACTTC.

This clonotype was recorded many times. V and J are TRBV5-6 and TRBJ1-3, with no clear D. CDR1 and CDR2 (germline): SGHDT, YYEEEE. The CDR3 consists of 16 residues. Trimming removed 2 bases at V and 4 bases at J, with 16 bases between. Here the CDR3 reads CASSLPAPTQGNTIYF. Here the CDR3 DNA reads TGTGCCAGCAGCTTACCGGCCCCGACGCAGGGAAACACCATATATTTT.

This clonotype was detected a few times. This chain uses TRBV15 with TRBJ2-5, with TRBD2 identical over 11 bases. This CDR3 has 17 amino acids. Trimming cost V 0 bases and J 2 bases; bases outside gene matches: 5. Germline CDR1 and CDR2: LNHNV and YYDKDF (reference sequence). The CDR3 reads CATSRDLSGRAQETQYF. The CDR3 bases are TGTGCCACCAGCAGAGACCTTAGCGGGAGGGCACAAGAGACCCAGTACTTC.

This clonotype was detected many times. The genes are TRBV10-3 and TRBJ1-4; D gene uncertain. The V and J ends lost 4 bases and 4 bases respectively, with 10 bases between them. CDR1 and CDR2 (germline): ENHRY, SYGVKD. This CDR3 is 14 amino acids long. The CDR3 is CAISAETSNEKLFF. In DNA, the CDR3 is TGTGCCATCAGTGCCGAAACAAGTAATGAAAAACTGTTTTTT.

The CDR3 nucleotides are TGCAGTGCAACCCTACTCTACGAGCAGTACTTC. Translated: CSATLLYEQYF. This sequence joins TRBV20-1 and TRBJ2-7, with D unresolved. Germline CDR1 and CDR2: DFQATT and SNEGSKA (reference sequence). The V end lost 6 bases, the J end lost 3 bases, and 9 bases lay between the germline ends. This CDR3 region has 11 residues.

The V call is TRBV29-1, the J call TRBJ2-1; D perhaps matches TRBD2 (5 bases). The germline CDR1 and CDR2 sequences are SQVTM and ANQGSEA. V lost 7 bases, J lost 1 base, and 14 bases lay in between. The CDR3 has 14 amino acids. The CDR3 coding sequence is TGCAGCGCAGATAACGGGAAATCCTACAATGAGCAGTTCTTC. The encoded protein is CSADNGKSYNEQFF.